This is a list of T cell receptor beta chains from one sample in a study of OX40 agonist ivuxolimab in advanced cancers. Data came from immunoSEQ multiplex PCR; TCRdb stores just in-frame clones and leaves some out. The table has around 52,000 clones, 83% seen once. Sequencing used CD4+ or CD8+ T cells sorted from blood, obtained in a trial of the OX40 agonist ivuxolimab. These receptors originate from an adult with an advanced solid tumor such as melanoma, head and neck, liver or kidney cancer. The CDR3 runs from the conserved cysteine through the conserved F or W. The order of the fields is D gene, V gene, J gene, clone size, CDR3 DNA, CDR3 protein. D genes are given only for firm matches. Some rows have no size entry. The others give once, few or many, or a class for an expanded clone.

>NA|TRBV6-1|TRBJ2-2|NA
TGTGCCAGCACCCCGGTAGGGGCCGTCGGGGAGCTGTTTTTT
CASTPVGAVGELFF
>TRBD1|TRBV30|TRBJ1-1|NA
TGTGCCTGGAGTGTAGGACAGGGAAGTACTGAAGCTTTCTTT
CAWSVGQGSTEAFF
>TRBD1|TRBV28|TRBJ2-1|NA
TGTGCCAGCAGTTCGCCGGGACAGGGATACAATGAGCAGTTCTTC
CASSSPGQGYNEQFF
>NA|TRBV28|TRBJ1-3|NA
TGTGCCAGCAGTGTCGACTCAGTCTCTGGAAACACCATATATTTT
CASSVDSVSGNTIYF
>TRBD1|TRBV29-1|TRBJ1-4|NA
TGCAGCGTCCCTCTAGGGACAGCTAATGAAAAACTGTTTTTT
CSVPLGTANEKLFF
>NA|TRBV5-6|TRBJ2-3|NA
TGTGCCAGCAGCTTGTTTGGCGGAGTCTCAACAGATACGCAGTATTTT
CASSLFGGVSTDTQYF
>NA|TRBV6-1|TRBJ1-6|NA
TGTGCCAGCAGTGAACGGACACCTCCTCACCGCGGTTCACCCCTCCACTTT
CASSERTPPHRGSPLHF
>NA|TRBV9|TRBJ2-1|NA
TGTGCCAGCAGCGTTCTAGAAGAGCAGTTCTTC
CASSVLEEQFF
>TRBD1|TRBV7-8|TRBJ1-3|NA
TGTGCCAGCAGCCGAGGGGGACAGGGGTCTAACACCATATATTTT
CASSRGGQGSNTIYF
>NA|TRBV5-4|TRBJ1-2|NA
TGTGCCAGCAGCTTGGGGGGCTCCAACTATGGCTACACCTTC
CASSLGGSNYGYTF
>NA|TRBV6-1|TRBJ1-1|NA
TGTGCCAGCAGTGAAGCGCCAGGGGTGAACACTGAAGCTTTCTTT
CASSEAPGVNTEAFF
>TRBD2|TRBV2|TRBJ2-7|NA
TGTGCCAGCAGCACTGGGACTAAAACCTACGAGCAGTACTTC
CASSTGTKTYEQYF
>TRBD1|TRBV30|TRBJ1-1|NA
TGTGCTAGACAGGGAGACGTGAACACTGAAGCTTTCTTT
CARQGDVNTEAFF
>NA|TRBV7-2|TRBJ2-3|NA
TGTGCCAGCAGCTTACAAAAGGCCACAGATACGCAGTATTTT
CASSLQKATDTQYF
>TRBD1|TRBV4-1|TRBJ1-5|NA
TGCGCCAGCAGCCAGGAACAGGGGGCTTATCAGCCCCAGCATTTT
CASSQEQGAYQPQHF
>NA|TRBV5-5|TRBJ2-5|NA
TGTGCCAGCAGCCCCCCACTAGGAGCTTTCGAGACCCAGTACTTC
CASSPPLGAFETQYF
>TRBD2|TRBV27|TRBJ2-7|NA
TGTGCCAGCAGTTTGTTCCAGGGCGGGGGACTAGCATCCGAGCAGTACTTC
CASSLFQGGGLASEQYF
>TRBD2|TRBV2|TRBJ2-5|NA
TGTGCCAGCAGTGAAGAGGGACTAGCGCCAGAGACCCAGTACTTC
CASSEEGLAPETQYF
>NA|TRBV5-8|TRBJ2-7|few
TGTGCCAGCAGCCTCCGGGGAGTCTCCTACGAGCAGTACTTC
CASSLRGVSYEQYF
>TRBD2|TRBV5-1|TRBJ2-3|NA
TGCGCCAGCAGCCTAAATCCTAGCGGGCCGTACACAGATACGCAGTATTTT
CASSLNPSGPYTDTQYF
>TRBD2|TRBV7-6|TRBJ2-3|NA
TGTGCCAGCAGCCCCCGTCGGGGGGGCGGCACGCAGTATTTT
CASSPRRGGGTQYF
>NA|TRBV25-1|TRBJ1-4|NA
TGTGCCAGCAGTGAATCGACCCTCCACGGGACGGGGAATGAAAAACTGTTTTTT
CASSESTLHGTGNEKLFF
>TRBD1|TRBV18|TRBJ2-5|NA
TGTGCCAGCTCACCGGGACAGCAAGAGACCCAGTACTTC
CASSPGQQETQYF
>TRBD2|TRBV6-6|TRBJ2-7|few
TGTGCCAGCAGGCGACTAGCCGGGGAATTTCCGTACTTC
CASRRLAGEFPYF
>TRBD1|TRBV29-1|TRBJ2-7|NA
TGCAGCGCAGGGAGGACAGGGAGTGGCGAGCAGTACTTC
CSAGRTGSGEQYF
>NA|TRBV19|TRBJ1-5|NA
TGTGCCAGTAGTACAGGGGTTTCTGATCAGCCCCAGCATTTT
CASSTGVSDQPQHF
>NA|TRBV7-2|TRBJ2-3|NA
TGTGCCAGCAGCTTCGGCACAGATACGCAGTATTTT
CASSFGTDTQYF
>TRBD2|TRBV18|TRBJ2-7|NA
TGTGCCAGCTCACCCGGGGGGACTAACTACTACGAGCAGTACTTC
CASSPGGTNYYEQYF
>NA|TRBV19|TRBJ1-2|NA
TGTGCCAGTAGTATCAAGAACTATGGCTACACCTTC
CASSIKNYGYTF
>NA|TRBV29-1|TRBJ2-5|once
TGCAGCGTTGAGGCAGGGGTTAGGGAGACCCAGTACTTC
CSVEAGVRETQYF
>TRBD2|TRBV6-1|TRBJ2-7|NA
TGTGCCAGCAGTGAAGCGGGACGCAGTGGCGGGAGCACCTACGAGCAGTACTTC
CASSEAGRSGGSTYEQYF
>TRBD2|TRBV5-1|TRBJ2-5|NA
TGCGCCAGCAGCTTGGCCAGCGGGAGTCCCGAAGCCCAGTACTTC
CASSLASGSPEAQYF
>NA|TRBV5-1|TRBJ2-3|NA
TGCGCCAGCAGCTTAGGCCAGGTGGGAGATACGCAGTATTTT
CASSLGQVGDTQYF
>NA|TRBV28|TRBJ2-1|NA
TGTGCCAGCGGGGGTGGGGCGGGCAATGAGCAGTTCTTC
CASGGGAGNEQFF
>NA|TRBV30|TRBJ2-1|NA
TGTGCCTGGAACAGGGCAGGTGAGCAGTTCTTC
CAWNRAGEQFF
>TRBD2|TRBV19|TRBJ2-5|NA
TGTGCCAGTAGTATAGGTCTGCGGCTAGCGGGAGGGCGACAAGAGACCCAGTACTTC
CASSIGLRLAGGRQETQYF
>NA|TRBV6-1|TRBJ1-1|NA
TGTGCCAGCAGTGTGGCTAACATGAACACTGAAGCTTTCTTT
CASSVANMNTEAFF
>TRBD2|TRBV4-1|TRBJ2-1|NA
TGCGCCAGCAGACAACTAGCGGGAGGGCAGAACAATGAGCAGTTCTTC
CASRQLAGGQNNEQFF
>TRBD2|TRBV11-3|TRBJ2-7|NA
TGTGCCAGCAGCTTAGTAGGGGGGAGCGGGAGGGTTTATTTCAACGAGCAGTACTTC
CASSLVGGSGRVYFNEQYF
>NA|TRBV27|TRBJ2-3|NA
TGTGCCAGCACTTCCCCAGGACAGCCCACAGATACGCAGTATTTT
CASTSPGQPTDTQYF
>TRBD1|TRBV4-1|TRBJ2-1|NA
TGCGCCAGCAGCCAAGATTTTAGGACAGGGGTAGGCAATGAGCAGTTCTTC
CASSQDFRTGVGNEQFF
>TRBD2|TRBV2|TRBJ2-5|NA
TGTGCCAGCAGTGTTAGACTAGCGCAAGAGACCCAGTACTTC
CASSVRLAQETQYF
>TRBD1|TRBV29-1|TRBJ1-1|NA
TGCAGCGCCCTATTACCGGGACAGGGTCCCCAAGCTTTCTTT
CSALLPGQGPQAFF
>NA|TRBV6-4|TRBJ2-3|NA
TGTGCCAGCAGTGACGAGGGTGGAGATACGCAGTATTTT
CASSDEGGDTQYF
>NA|TRBV30|TRBJ2-2|NA
TGTGCCTGGAGTGTACGTAAAACCGGGGAGCTGTTTTTT
CAWSVRKTGELFF
>NA|TRBV7-9|TRBJ2-3|NA
TGTGCCAGCAGCTTCGGGGCAGATACGCAGTATTTT
CASSFGADTQYF
>TRBD1|TRBV5-5|TRBJ1-1|NA
TGTGCCAGCAGCTTACTGGGACAGGAAGCTTTCTTT
CASSLLGQEAFF
>TRBD2|TRBV5-1|TRBJ2-1|NA
TGCGCCAGCAGCGCGGGCGGGACTAACAATGAGCAGTTCTTC
CASSAGGTNNEQFF
>NA|TRBV12-5|TRBJ1-1|NA
TGTGCTAGTGGTTTGAATAGCCCTGAAGCTTTCTTT
CASGLNSPEAFF
>NA|TRBV1|TRBJ2-7|few
TGCACCAGCAGCCAAGATCGGGTCGGCAGGGCCCCCCCCCACGAGCAGTACTTC
CTSSQDRVGRAPPHEQYF
>NA|TRBV18|TRBJ1-3|once
TGTGCCAGCTCACGGCCCGGGGCAGCCAATTCTGGAAACACCATATATTTT
CASSRPGAANSGNTIYF
>TRBD1|TRBV6-1|TRBJ1-2|NA
TGTGCCAGCAGTGTGTCTTGGGACAGAAGTTCTAACTATGGCTACACCTTC
CASSVSWDRSSNYGYTF
>NA|TRBV19|TRBJ1-5|NA
TGTGCCAGTAGTGCGGACGGGAGGGGTAACAATCAGCCCCAGCATTTT
CASSADGRGNNQPQHF
>NA|TRBV28|TRBJ2-7|NA
TGTGCCAGCAGTTTACATCCGCGAGGGACGTACTTC
CASSLHPRGTYF
>TRBD2|TRBV28|TRBJ2-1|NA
TGTGCCAGCAGGCTGGGGCGGGAGGCCATGAGCTCCTACAATGAGCAGTTCTTC
CASRLGREAMSSYNEQFF